Only a few counts were recorded for the clone carrying this T cell receptor (beta chain). The data stem from a study of identical twins. MiXCR, applied by TCRdb to the 5' RACE reads, yields one record per CDR3 protein. The table shows 350,000 or so distinct CDR3 sequences, with 10% to 15% occurring only once. Germline V CDR1 and CDR2: SGHAT, FQNNGV. The CDR3 contains 15 residues. With 5 bases removed from V and 5 bases from J, the gap between germline ends came to 17 bases. This sample also appeared in a second study, on yellow fever vaccine responses in identical twins.

The sample taken for sequencing was CD8+ T cells sorted from blood. This sequence was found in a woman between 18 and 29 years old in good health. The V and J genes are TRBV11-2 and TRBJ2-3; D is possibly TRBD1 or TRBD2 (8 bases each). The CDR3 sequence is CASSTGGGTRDTQYF. DNA for the CDR3: TGTGCCAGCAGCACAGGGGGGGGGACTAGAGATACGCAGTATTTT.